This T cell receptor beta chain emerged from a study of blood T cell repertoires in COVID-19. Clones were sequenced by immunoSEQ multiplex PCR, and TCRdb holds only the in-frame ones, with some missing. This sample has around 400,000 clones, with roughly 90% found just once. Trimming pared 6 bases from V and 1 base from J, leaving 10 bases between. This CDR3 is 13 amino acids long. In germline, CDR1 is MDHEN, CDR2 SYDVKM. This sequence originates from a man between 40 and 49 years old with acute or convalescent COVID-19. The genes are TRBV28 and TRBJ2-7; TRBD2 might be the D (6 bases). Sequencing was performed on peripheral blood. The CDR3 DNA reads as TGTGCCAGCAGCGTCGGGAGTTCCTACGAGCAGTACTTC. It specifies CASSVGSSYEQYF.